A selection of T cell receptor beta chains follows, all from one sample in a study of T-cell reconstitution after alpha-beta-depleted transplantation in children. TCRdb reprocessed the PCR reads via MiXCR and lists one record per CDR3 protein. The sample has fewer than 25,000 distinct CDR3 sequences, approximately 11% seen once; the top ten hold 20% to 30%. Sequencing used PBMCs from the stem cell graft donor, obtained from the stem cell graft. All receptors derive from a human donor who donated a stem cell graft to a child with chronic granulomatous disease. Both conserved end residues are part of each CDR3. The D gene is left open where the match is weak. A row's size may be missing; if present it is once, few, many or a size class.

d_gene	v_gene	j_gene	abundance	CDR3nt	CDR3aa
-	TRBV5-1	TRBJ1-2	many	TGCGCCAGCAGGTCTCCCACCATCAGGGAGGGCGATGGCTACACCTTC	CASRSPTIREGDGYTF
-	TRBV7-9	TRBJ2-5	many	TGTGCCAGCAGCCCAGGACAGCTCCAAGAGACCCAGTACTTC	CASSPGQLQETQYF
TRBD2	TRBV20-1	TRBJ2-1	many	TGCAGTGCTAGAAATCGGGACTACCCTTACAATGAGCAGTTCTTC	CSARNRDYPYNEQFF
TRBD1	TRBV12-3/TRBV12-4	TRBJ2-7	-	TGTGCCAGCAGGGTCGGACAGGGAGGCCCCTACGAGCAGTACTTC	CASRVGQGGPYEQYF
TRBD1	TRBV29-1	TRBJ2-3	many	TGCAGCGTTGGGGGACAGTCGGTTTCTCGCACAGATACGCAGTATTTT	CSVGGQSVSRTDTQYF
-	TRBV5-1	TRBJ1-1	medium-sized	TGCGCCAGCAGCTTGGTAGCGGGGGTGAACACTGAAGCTTTCTTT	CASSLVAGVNTEAFF
-	TRBV29-1	TRBJ2-3	medium-sized	TGCAGCGCAAGCAGGGGACGATTAGATACGCAGTATTTT	CSASRGRLDTQYF
-	TRBV7-9	TRBJ2-7	many	TGTGCCAGCACCCCGGGCTACGAGCAGTACTTC	CASTPGYEQYF
TRBD1	TRBV14	TRBJ1-1	many	TGTGCCAGCAGCCAGAGCCGGGACAGTTCGAACACTGAAGCTTTCTTT	CASSQSRDSSNTEAFF
-	TRBV9	TRBJ1-1	many	TGTGCCAGCAGCGTAGCAGGCAACACTGAAGCTTTCTTT	CASSVAGNTEAFF
-	TRBV5-1	TRBJ1-1	many	TGCGCCAGCAGCCCGGCCTCGGGCACTGAAGCTTTCTTT	CASSPASGTEAFF
TRBD2	TRBV15	TRBJ2-1	many	TGTGCCACCAGCAGACACCGGGACTACCAAAGCTCCTACAATGAGCAGTTCTTC	CATSRHRDYQSSYNEQFF
-	TRBV7-2	TRBJ1-6	many	TGTGCCAGCAGCTTAGGGGCCACACATAATTCACCCCTCCACTTT	CASSLGATHNSPLHF
-	TRBV12-3/TRBV12-4	TRBJ1-6	many	TGTGCCAGCAGTGAGGGCATGGAGAATTCACCCCTCCACTTT	CASSEGMENSPLHF
TRBD2	TRBV7-2	TRBJ2-3	many	TGTGCCAGCAGCCCGGGGTCGGGGGGGGCGGCAGATACGCAGTATTTT	CASSPGSGGAADTQYF
-	TRBV5-6	TRBJ1-5	-	TGTGCCAGCAGCATAATCGGACAGTCCAATTTAGGCAATCAGCCCCAGCATTTT	CASSIIGQSNLGNQPQHF
-	TRBV20-1	TRBJ1-4	many	TGCTGTGCTAGAGACCCCCGACACGCAACTAATGAAAAACTGTTTTTT	CCARDPRHATNEKLFF
-	TRBV20-1	TRBJ2-1	-	TGCAGTTCCCCGAACAGGATTTCTGAGCAGTTCTTC	CSSPNRISEQFF
TRBD2	TRBV11-2	TRBJ2-1	many	TGTGCCAGCAGCCCGGTAGCGGGTGCCCCATACAATGAGCAGTTCTTC	CASSPVAGAPYNEQFF
TRBD1	TRBV7-9	TRBJ1-2	medium-sized	TGTGCCAGCAGCTTAGCCCCGGGACAGGCGGTTTCTGGCTACACCTTC	CASSLAPGQAVSGYTF
-	TRBV7-9	TRBJ2-1	many	TGTGCCAGCAGCCTCCAAAGAGGGGACAATGAGCAGTTCTTC	CASSLQRGDNEQFF
TRBD1	TRBV5-1	TRBJ1-2	many	TGCGCCAGCAGCGCCTCTACAGGGGACGCCTATGGCTACACCTTC	CASSASTGDAYGYTF
-	TRBV5-6	TRBJ2-3	many	TGTGCCAGCAGGACCTGGGGGGGCCGCGCAGATACGCAGTATTTT	CASRTWGGRADTQYF